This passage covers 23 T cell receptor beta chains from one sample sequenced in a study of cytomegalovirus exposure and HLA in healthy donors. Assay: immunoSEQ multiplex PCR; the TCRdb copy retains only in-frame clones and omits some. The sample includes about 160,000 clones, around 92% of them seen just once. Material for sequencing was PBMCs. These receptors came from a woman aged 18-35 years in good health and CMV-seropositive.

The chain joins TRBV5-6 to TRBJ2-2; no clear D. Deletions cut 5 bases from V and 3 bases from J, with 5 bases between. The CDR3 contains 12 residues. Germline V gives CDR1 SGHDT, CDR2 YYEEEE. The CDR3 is CASSRDTGELFF. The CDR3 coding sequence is TGTGCCAGCAGTCGAGACACCGGGGAGCTGTTTTTT.

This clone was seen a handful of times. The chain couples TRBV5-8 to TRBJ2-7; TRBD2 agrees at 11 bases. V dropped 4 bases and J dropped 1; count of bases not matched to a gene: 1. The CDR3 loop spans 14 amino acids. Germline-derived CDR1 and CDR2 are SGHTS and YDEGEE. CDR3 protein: CASSLAGGSYEQYF. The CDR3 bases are TGTGCCAGCAGCCTAGCGGGAGGATCCTACGAGCAGTACTTC.

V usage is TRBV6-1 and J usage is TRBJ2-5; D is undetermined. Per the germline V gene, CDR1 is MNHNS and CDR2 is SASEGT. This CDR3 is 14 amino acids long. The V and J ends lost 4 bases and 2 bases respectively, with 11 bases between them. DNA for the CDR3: TGTGCCAGCAGTGGGTACTACCTACAAGAGACCCAGTACTTC. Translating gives CASSGYYLQETQYF.

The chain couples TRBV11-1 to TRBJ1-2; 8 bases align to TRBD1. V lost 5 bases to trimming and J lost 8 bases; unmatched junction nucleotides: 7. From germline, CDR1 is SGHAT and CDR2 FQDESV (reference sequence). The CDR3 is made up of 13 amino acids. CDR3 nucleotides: TGTGCCAGCAGCAGGACAGGGTTTCGGGGCTACACCTTC. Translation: CASSRTGFRGYTF.

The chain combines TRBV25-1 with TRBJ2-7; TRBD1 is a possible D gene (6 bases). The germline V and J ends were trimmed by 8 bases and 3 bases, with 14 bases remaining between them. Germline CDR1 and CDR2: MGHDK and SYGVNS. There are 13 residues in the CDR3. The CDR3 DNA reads TGTGCCAGCGAGGATTTCAGGGGCTACGAGCAGTACTTC. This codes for CASEDFRGYEQYF.

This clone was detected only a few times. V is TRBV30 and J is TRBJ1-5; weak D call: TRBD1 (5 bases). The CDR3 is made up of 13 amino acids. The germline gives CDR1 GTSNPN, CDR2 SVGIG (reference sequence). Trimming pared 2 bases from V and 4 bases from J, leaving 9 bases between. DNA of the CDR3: TGTGCCTGGAGTTTTACAGGAAATCAGCCCCAGCATTTT. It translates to CAWSFTGNQPQHF.

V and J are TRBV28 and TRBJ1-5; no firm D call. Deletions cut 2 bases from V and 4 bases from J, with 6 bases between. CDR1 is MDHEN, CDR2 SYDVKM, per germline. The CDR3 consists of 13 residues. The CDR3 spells CASSLPLNQPQHF. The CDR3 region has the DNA TGTGCCAGCAGTTTACCATTGAATCAGCCCCAGCATTTT.

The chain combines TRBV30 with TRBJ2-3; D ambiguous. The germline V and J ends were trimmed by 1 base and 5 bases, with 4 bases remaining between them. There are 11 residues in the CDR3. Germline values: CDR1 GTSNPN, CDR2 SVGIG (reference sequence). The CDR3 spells CAWSERDTQYF. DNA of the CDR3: TGTGCCTGGAGTGAGAGAGATACGCAGTATTTT. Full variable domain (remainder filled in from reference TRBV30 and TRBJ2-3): SQTIHQWPATLVQPVGSPLSLECTVEGTSNPNLYWYRQAAGRGLQLLFYSVGIGQISSEVPQNLSASRPQDRQFILSSKKLLLSDSGFYLCAWSERDTQYFGPGTRLTVL.

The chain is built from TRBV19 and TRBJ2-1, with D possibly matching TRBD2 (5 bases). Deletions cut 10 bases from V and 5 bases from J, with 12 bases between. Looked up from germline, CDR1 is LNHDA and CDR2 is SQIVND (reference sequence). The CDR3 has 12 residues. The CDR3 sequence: CATAKRNNEQFF. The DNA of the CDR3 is TGTGCCACCGCGAAGCGGAACAATGAGCAGTTCTTC. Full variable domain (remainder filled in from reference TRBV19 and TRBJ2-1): DGGITQSPKYLFRKEGQNVTLSCEQNLNHDAMYWYRQDPGQGLRLIYYSQIVNDFQKGDIAEGYSVSREKKESFPLTVTSAQKNPTAFYLCATAKRNNEQFFGPGTRLTVL.

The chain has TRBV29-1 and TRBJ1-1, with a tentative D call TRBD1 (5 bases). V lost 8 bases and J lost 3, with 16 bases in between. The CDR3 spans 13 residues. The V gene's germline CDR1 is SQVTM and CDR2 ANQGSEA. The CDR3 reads CSLYAGGDTEAFF. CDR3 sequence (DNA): TGCAGCTTATACGCCGGGGGAGACACTGAAGCTTTCTTT. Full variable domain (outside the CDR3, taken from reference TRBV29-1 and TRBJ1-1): SAVISQKPSRDICQRGTSLTIQCQVDSQVTMMFWYRQQPGQSLTLIATANQGSEATYESGFVIDKFPISRPNLTFSTLTVSNMSPEDSSIYLCSLYAGGDTEAFFGQGTRLTVV.

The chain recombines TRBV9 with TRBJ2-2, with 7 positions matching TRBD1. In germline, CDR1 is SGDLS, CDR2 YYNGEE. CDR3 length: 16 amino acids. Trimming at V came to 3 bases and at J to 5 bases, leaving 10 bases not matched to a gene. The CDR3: CASSAPRQGRTGELFF. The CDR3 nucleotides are TGTGCCAGCAGCGCCCCCAGACAGGGTAGGACCGGGGAGCTGTTTTTT.

The CDR3 spells CASSPRGGGLAGYNEQFF. CDR3 DNA: TGTGCCAGCAGCCCCAGGGGGGGCGGACTAGCGGGGTACAATGAGCAGTTCTTC. This chain links TRBV7-9 with TRBJ2-1; 12 positions match TRBD2. The CDR3 runs 18 residues. With 5 bases clipped from V and 4 bases from J, the junction kept 12 bases outside the gene matches. CDR1 and CDR2 (germline): SEHNR, FQNEAQ (reference sequence).

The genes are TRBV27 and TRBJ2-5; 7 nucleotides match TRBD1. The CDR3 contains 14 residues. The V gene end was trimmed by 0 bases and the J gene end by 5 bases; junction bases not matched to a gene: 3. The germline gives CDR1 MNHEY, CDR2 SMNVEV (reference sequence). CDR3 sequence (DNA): TGTGCCAGCAGTTTATCCGGACAGGAGGAGACCCAGTACTTC. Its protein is CASSLSGQEETQYF.

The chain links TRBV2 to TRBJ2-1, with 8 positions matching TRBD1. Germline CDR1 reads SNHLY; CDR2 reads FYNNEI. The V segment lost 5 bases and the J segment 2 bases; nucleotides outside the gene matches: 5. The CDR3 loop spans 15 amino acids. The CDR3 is CASSRGTGPYNEQFF. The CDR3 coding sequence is TGTGCCAGCAGTAGAGGGACAGGACCCTACAATGAGCAGTTCTTC.

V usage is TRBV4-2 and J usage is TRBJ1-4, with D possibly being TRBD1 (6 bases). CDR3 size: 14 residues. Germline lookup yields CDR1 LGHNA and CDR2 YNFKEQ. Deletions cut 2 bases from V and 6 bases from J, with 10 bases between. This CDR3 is CASSQPQGDEKLFF. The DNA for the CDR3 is TGTGCCAGCAGCCAACCACAGGGTGATGAAAAACTGTTTTTT.

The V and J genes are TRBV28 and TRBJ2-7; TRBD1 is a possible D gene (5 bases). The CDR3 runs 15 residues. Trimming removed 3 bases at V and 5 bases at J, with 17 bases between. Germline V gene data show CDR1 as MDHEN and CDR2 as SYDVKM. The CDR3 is CASSFSDQGRDEQYF. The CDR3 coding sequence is TGTGCCAGCAGTTTCTCAGACCAGGGTAGGGACGAGCAGTACTTC. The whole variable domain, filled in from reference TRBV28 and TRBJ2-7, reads DVKVTQSSRYLVKRTGEKVFLECVQDMDHENMFWYRQDPGLGLRLIYFSYDVKMKEKGDIPEGYSVSREKKERFSLILESASTNQTSMYLCASSFSDQGRDEQYFGPGTRLTVT.

Here the CDR3 DNA reads TGCGCCAGCAGCCCGAGCGGGAGGCCCGCCAGCGGGGAGCTGTTTTTT. Translating it yields CASSPSGRPASGELFF. The chain recombines TRBV5-1 with TRBJ2-2, with TRBD2 matching over 9 bases. V was pared by 4 bases and J by 7 bases, with 11 bases of the junction left unmatched. Germline V CDR1 and CDR2: SGHRS, YFSETQ. The CDR3 contains 16 residues.

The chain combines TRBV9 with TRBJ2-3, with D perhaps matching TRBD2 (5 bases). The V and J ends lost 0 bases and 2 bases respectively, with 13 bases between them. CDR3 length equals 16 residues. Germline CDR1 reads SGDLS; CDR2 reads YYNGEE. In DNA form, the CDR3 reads TGTGCCAGCAGCGTAGAATCGAGGGCTTCCACAGATACGCAGTATTTT. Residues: CASSVESRASTDTQYF.

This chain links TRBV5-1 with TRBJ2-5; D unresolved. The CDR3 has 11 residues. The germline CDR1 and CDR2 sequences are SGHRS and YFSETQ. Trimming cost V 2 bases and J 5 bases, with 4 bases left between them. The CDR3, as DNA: TGCGCCAGCAGCTTCCAGGAGACCCAGTACTTC. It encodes CASSFQETQYF.

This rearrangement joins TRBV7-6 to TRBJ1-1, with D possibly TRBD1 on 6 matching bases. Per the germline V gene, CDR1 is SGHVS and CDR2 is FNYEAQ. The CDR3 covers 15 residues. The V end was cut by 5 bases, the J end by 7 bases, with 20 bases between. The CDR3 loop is CASSVGRGQFSEAFF. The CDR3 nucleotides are TGTGCCAGCAGCGTGGGACGAGGACAGTTTAGTGAAGCTTTCTTT.

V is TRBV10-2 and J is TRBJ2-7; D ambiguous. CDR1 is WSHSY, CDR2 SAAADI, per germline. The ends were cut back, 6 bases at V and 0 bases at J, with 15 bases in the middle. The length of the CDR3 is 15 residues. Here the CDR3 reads CASRVQAGSSYEQYF. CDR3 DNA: TGCGCCAGCAGAGTCCAGGCAGGCTCCTCCTACGAGCAGTACTTC.

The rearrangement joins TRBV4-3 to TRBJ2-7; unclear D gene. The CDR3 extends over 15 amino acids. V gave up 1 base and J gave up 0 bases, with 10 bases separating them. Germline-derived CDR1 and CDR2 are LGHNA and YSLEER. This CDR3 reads CASSQVDSSSYEQYF. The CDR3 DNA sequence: TGCGCCAGCAGCCAAGTAGATTCGAGCTCCTACGAGCAGTACTTC.

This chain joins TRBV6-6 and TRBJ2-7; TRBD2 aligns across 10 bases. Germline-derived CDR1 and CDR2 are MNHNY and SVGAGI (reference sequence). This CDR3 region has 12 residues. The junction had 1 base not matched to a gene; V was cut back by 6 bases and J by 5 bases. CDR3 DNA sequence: TGTGCCAGCAGAGCGGGAGGGGACGAGCAGTACTTC. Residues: CASRAGGDEQYF.